This T cell receptor beta chain stems from a study of blood T cell repertoires in COVID-19 (TCRdb year 2020). In terms of the full investigation: Samples covering the acute and convalescent phases of COVID-19 were provided by collaborators in the United States, Italy and Spain. The prospective study material was composed of cDNA or gDNA derived from T cells, B-cell-depleted T cells, or PBMCs. Deeply sampled blood TCRbeta repertoires from subjects exposed to, actively infected with, or recovered from COVID-19 were included in the dataset. A freely available public database, intended as a resource for researchers studying the immune response to SARS-CoV-2, is where the repertoires were released. The samples were drawn from the first 160 participants of the ongoing ImmuneRACE study and from more than 1,000 subjects provided by 6 global collaborators. Nearly every sample came with metadata listing a de-identified subject ID, COVID-19 status, age in years and sex. Where available, HLA class I and class II types were taken from metadata supplied by the sample provider and were not determined by assay-based typing. Broad study findings and their caveats: The quantity of clinical and demographic metadata differed by source and by participant and was supplied without curation.

TCRbeta CDR3 regions were amplified from genomic DNA by means of the immunoSEQ Assay, a bias-controlled multiplex PCR. Per the source publication's procedure: Nucleated cell counts per sample were estimated from amplification of reference gene primers within the assay. Sequence reads were collapsed and filtered to measure the absolute abundance of every unique TCRbeta CDR3 rearrangement. For each sample, productive Simpson clonality was calculated as the square root of Simpson's diversity index across productive rearrangements. This immuneACCESS table, as held by TCRdb, lists in-frame sequences with V and J called but not all clones. Of the missing ones, under half trace to an unresolved V gene in checked studies; the others have no known cause. That table furnishes V, J and clone size, whereas the DNA furnished D and trimming. The sample table records under 60,000 clones; roughly 85% of these occur just once. The top ten clones comprise roughly 25% of the sample.

The collaborating institutions used their own protocols to collect whole blood in K2EDTA tubes. For TCRbeta analysis, collaborators shipped samples in one of three forms: frozen whole blood, isolated PBMCs, or DNA extracted from either of those sample types. Comments on this clone: Its binding antigen is unknown. No base quality values were provided; no much bigger clone lies one nucleotide off.

The sequenced sample was peripheral blood. This TCR was recovered from a man in his sixties or seventies with acute or convalescent COVID-19.

The DNA reads as follows: TGTGCCAGCAGTCCTCGACGGGTGAATCAGCCCCAGCATTTT. Translated, it reads CASSPRRVNQPQHF. The sequence joins TRBV6-5 to TRBJ1-5; no D segment can be confidently identified. V was cut back by 5 bases and J by 4 bases, leaving a gap of 12 bases between them. Looking up the germline V gene yields CDR1 MNHEY and CDR2 SVGAGI. The CDR3 covers 14 residues, taking in both the cysteine and the phenylalanine. Left in the record is the CDR3 DNA by itself, 42 bases read in frame from the first base.